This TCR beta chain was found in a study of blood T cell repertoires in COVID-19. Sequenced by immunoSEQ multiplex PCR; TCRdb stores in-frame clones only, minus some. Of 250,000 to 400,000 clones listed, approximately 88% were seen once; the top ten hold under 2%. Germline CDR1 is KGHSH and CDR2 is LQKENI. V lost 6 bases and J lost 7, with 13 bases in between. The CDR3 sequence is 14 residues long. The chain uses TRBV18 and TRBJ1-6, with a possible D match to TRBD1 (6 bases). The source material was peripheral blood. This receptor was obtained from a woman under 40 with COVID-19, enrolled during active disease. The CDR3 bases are TGTGCCAGCTCTCGGGACACGTTAAATTCACCCCTCCACTTT. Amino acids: CASSRDTLNSPLHF.